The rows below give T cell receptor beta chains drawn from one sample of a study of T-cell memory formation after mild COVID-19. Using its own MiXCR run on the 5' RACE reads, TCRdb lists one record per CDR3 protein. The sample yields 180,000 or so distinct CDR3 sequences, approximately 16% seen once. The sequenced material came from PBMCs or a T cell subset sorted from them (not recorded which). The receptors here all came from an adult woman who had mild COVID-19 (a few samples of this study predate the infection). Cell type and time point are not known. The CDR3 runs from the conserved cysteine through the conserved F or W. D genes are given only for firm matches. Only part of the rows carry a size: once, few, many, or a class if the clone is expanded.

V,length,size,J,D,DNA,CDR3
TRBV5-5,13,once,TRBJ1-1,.,TGTGCCAGCGGGTCCCCCATGGGCACTGAAGCTTTCTTT,CASGSPMGTEAFF
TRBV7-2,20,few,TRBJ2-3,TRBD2,TGTGCCAGCAGCCCCCCGTTGTCGAGGCTAGCGGTAAGCCTCACAGATACGCAGTATTTT,CASSPPLSRLAVSLTDTQYF
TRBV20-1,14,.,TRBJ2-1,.,TGCAGTGCTAGAGTGAGGGGCTATTACAATGAGCAGTTCTTC,CSARVRGYYNEQFF
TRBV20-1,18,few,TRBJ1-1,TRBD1,TGCAGTGCCATCAGGGGGCTCGAAGCGGGGTTGAGGTCCACTGAAGCTTTCTTT,CSAIRGLEAGLRSTEAFF
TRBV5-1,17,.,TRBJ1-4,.,TGCGCCAGCAGCGTCTCCGTAGCGGGTCGGGGTAATGAAAAACTGTTTTTT,CASSVSVAGRGNEKLFF
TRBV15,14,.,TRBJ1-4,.,TGTGCCACCAGCAAGACTTCGGATGGTGAAAAACTGTTTTTT,CATSKTSDGEKLFF
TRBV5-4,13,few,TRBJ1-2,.,TGTGCCAGCAGCTTGGGGGGGCCTTATGGCTACACCTTC,CASSLGGPYGYTF
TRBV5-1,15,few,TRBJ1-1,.,TGCGCCAGCAGCCCCACACCAGAACAGAACACTGAAGCTTTCTTT,CASSPTPEQNTEAFF
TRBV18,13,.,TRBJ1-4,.,TGTGCCAGCTCAACCGGAGTGGCAGAAAAACTGTTTTTT,CASSTGVAEKLFF
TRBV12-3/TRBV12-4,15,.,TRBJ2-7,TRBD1,TGTGCCAGCAGTCCTTCCGGGACAGGGACCCACGAGCAGTACTTC,CASSPSGTGTHEQYF
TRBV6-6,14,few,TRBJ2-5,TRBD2,TGTGCCACCGAGCGGGGGGGAGGACAAGAGACCCAGTACTTC,CATERGGGQETQYF
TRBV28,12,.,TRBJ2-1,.,TGTGCCAGCAGTTTAACCAGAAATGAGCAGTTCTTC,CASSLTRNEQFF
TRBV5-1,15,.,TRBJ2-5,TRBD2,TGCGCCAGCAGGGTAGCGGGGGGCCTCCAAGAGACCCAGTACTTC,CASRVAGGLQETQYF
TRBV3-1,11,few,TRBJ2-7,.,TGTGCCAGCAGCCAATTTGGAGAGCAGTACTTC,CASSQFGEQYF
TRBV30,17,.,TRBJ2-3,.,TGTGCCTGGAGTGTTCGGTTGGTTAGCCCTGGCACAGATACGCAGTATTTT,CAWSVRLVSPGTDTQYF
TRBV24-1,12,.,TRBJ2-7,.,TGTGCCACCAGTGATGGTTCCTACGAGCAGTACTTC,CATSDGSYEQYF
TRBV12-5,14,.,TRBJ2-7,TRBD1,TGTGCTAGTGGTCCGGGACAGGGCAACCACGAGCAGTACTTC,CASGPGQGNHEQYF
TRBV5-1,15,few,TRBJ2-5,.,TGCGCCAGCAGCTTGGTACCAGGGACCCAAGAGACCCAGTACTTC,CASSLVPGTQETQYF
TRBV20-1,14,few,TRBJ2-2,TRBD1,TGCAGTGCTTCAGGGGGCGCCTCCGCCGGGGAGCTGTTTTTT,CSASGGASAGELFF
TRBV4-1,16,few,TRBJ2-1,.,TGCGCCAGCAGCCAAGGGGCAGGGCGGACTTACAATGAGCAGTTCTTC,CASSQGAGRTYNEQFF
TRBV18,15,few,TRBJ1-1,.,TGTGCCAGCTCACCACCAACGTCGCAGGGTAATGAAGCTTTCTTT,CASSPPTSQGNEAFF
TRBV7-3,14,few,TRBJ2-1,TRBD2,TGTGCCAGCAGCTTAACGGGACTAAGGTATGAGCAGTTCTTC,CASSLTGLRYEQFF
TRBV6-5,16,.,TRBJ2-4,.,TGTGCCAGCAGTACTGGGACTCCTATTGTCAAAAACATTCAGTACTTC,CASSTGTPIVKNIQYF
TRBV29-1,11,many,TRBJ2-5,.,TGCAGCTCTTTAGGTGGAGAGACCCAGTACTTC,CSSLGGETQYF
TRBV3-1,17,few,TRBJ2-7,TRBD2,TGTGCCAGCAGCCAAGCCCTAGCGGGGGCGAAACCCTACGAGCAGTACTTC,CASSQALAGAKPYEQYF
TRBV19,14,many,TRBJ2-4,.,TGTGCCAGTAGTCCCCGGGAGCGGATGAACATTCAGTACTTC,CASSPRERMNIQYF
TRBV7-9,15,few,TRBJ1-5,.,TGTGCCAGCAGCCCCGTGGGGGTATTAGGCCAGCCCCAGCATTTT,CASSPVGVLGQPQHF
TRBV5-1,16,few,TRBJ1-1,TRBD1,TGCGCCAGCAGCTTAATACCGGGACAGGGGGCTTCTGAAGCTTTCTTT,CASSLIPGQGASEAFF
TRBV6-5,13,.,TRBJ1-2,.,TGTGCCAGCAGTTACTCGGCAGGCGGGGGCTACACCTTC,CASSYSAGGGYTF
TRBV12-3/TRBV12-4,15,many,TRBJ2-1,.,TGTGCCAGCAGGAGATTAGCCGCCGCCGGGAATGAGCAGTTCTTC,CASRRLAAAGNEQFF
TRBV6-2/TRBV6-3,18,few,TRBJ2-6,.,TGTGCCAGCAGCCTTCGAGGGGGTAGAAGCTCTGGGGCCAACGTCCTGACTTTC,CASSLRGGRSSGANVLTF
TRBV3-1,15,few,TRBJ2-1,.,TGTGCCAGCAGCCGGAGTAGCGAGGCCTACAATGAGCAGTTCTTC,CASSRSSEAYNEQFF
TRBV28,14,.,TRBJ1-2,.,TGTGCCAGCAGTTTACTACAGGGTAACTATGGCTACACCTTC,CASSLLQGNYGYTF
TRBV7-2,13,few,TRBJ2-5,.,TGTGCCAGCACGACCCGGAATGAAGAGACCCAGTACTTC,CASTTRNEETQYF
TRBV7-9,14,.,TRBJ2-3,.,TGTGCCAGCAGCTTAGCCACCCACACAGATACGCAGTATTTT,CASSLATHTDTQYF
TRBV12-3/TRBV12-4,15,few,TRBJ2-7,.,TGTGCCAGCAGTCCAGCGGGCCCGACTTCCTACGAGCAGTACTTC,CASSPAGPTSYEQYF
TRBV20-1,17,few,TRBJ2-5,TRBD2,TGCAGTGCTAGTCCCGACCAGCAGCGGGGGGGTACGGAGACCCAGTACTTC,CSASPDQQRGGTETQYF
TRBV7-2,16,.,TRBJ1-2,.,TGTGCCAGCAGCCCCGGAGGGGAGCAGAGGCCGCGTGGCTACACCTTC,CASSPGGEQRPRGYTF
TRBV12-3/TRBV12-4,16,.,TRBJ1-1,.,TGTGCCAGCATTCTACCAGCGACCCCGGCGGACACTGAAGCTTTCTTT,CASILPATPADTEAFF
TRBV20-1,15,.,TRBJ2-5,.,TGCAGTGCTAGAGACCCGTTCATTACCAGGGAGACCCAGTACTTC,CSARDPFITRETQYF
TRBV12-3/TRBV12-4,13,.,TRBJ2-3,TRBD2,TGTGCCAGCGCCCCGCGGGAGTCAGATACGCAGTATTTT,CASAPRESDTQYF
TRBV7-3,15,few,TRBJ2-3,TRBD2,TGTGCCAGCAGCTTAGAAGCGGGGGGCCACTCGACGCAGTATTTT,CASSLEAGGHSTQYF